Each of the 9 T cell receptor beta chains below was sequenced from the same sample in a study of cytomegalovirus exposure and HLA in healthy donors. PCR employed 60 Vbeta and 13 Jbeta primers. Libraries were prepared by immunoSEQ multiplex PCR; TCRdb keeps only in-frame clonotypes and omits some of them. The top ten clones hold approximately 6.3% of a sample with 130,000 or so clones, around 74% of them seen once. The sequencing input was PBMCs. The source of these receptors is a man aged 40-49 years in good health and CMV-seropositive.

Only a few counts were recorded for this clone. The chain uses TRBV28 and TRBJ2-7; D may be TRBD1 (5 bases). Germline lookup yields CDR1 MDHEN and CDR2 SYDVKM. This CDR3 is 14 amino acids long. Trimming shortened V by 6 bases and J by 2 bases, and 14 bases separated the two germline ends. The CDR3 spells CASRLTGNTYEQYF. In nucleotides, the CDR3 is TGTGCCAGCAGACTTACAGGTAACACCTACGAGCAGTACTTC.

In the case of this clone: The junction and the germline gene differ at one end; a read error may be behind it. The chain carries TRBV27 and TRBJ2-7, with D maybe TRBD2 (6 bases). CDR3 length: 12 residues. Germline loops: CDR1 MNHEY, CDR2 SMNVEV (reference sequence). The CDR3 nucleotides are TGTGCCAGCATCCCCCCGGCGGGACGCCCAAACTTC. Its translation is CASIPPAGRPNF.

V and J are TRBV29-1 and TRBJ2-2; weak D call: TRBD1 (6 bases). Germline V lookup: CDR1 SQVTM, CDR2 ANQGSEA. This CDR3 has 12 residues. Trimming shortened V by 7 bases and J by 7 bases, and 13 bases separated the two germline ends. The CDR3 sequence: CSGHRADGELFF. CDR3 in DNA: TGCAGCGGACACAGGGCCGACGGGGAGCTGTTTTTT.

By frequency in the sample, this clone is medium-sized. The chain couples TRBV6-6 to TRBJ1-5, with D hard to call. CDR1 is MNHNY, CDR2 SVGAGI, per germline (reference sequence). The CDR3 contains 14 residues. Trimming shortened V by 8 bases and J by 4 bases, and 15 bases separated the two germline ends. CDR3 nucleotides: TGTGCCAGCGGAGAGTTAAATGGAAATCAGCCCCAGCATTTT. It yields the protein CASGELNGNQPQHF.

CDR3 sequence (DNA): TGTGCCACCAGCAGCCATGACAGGAACCTTTATGGCTACACCTTC. Protein: CATSSHDRNLYGYTF. J is TRBJ1-2 and V is TRBV15, with D possibly being TRBD1 (6 bases). V was trimmed by 3 bases and J by 5 bases, leaving 16 bases between them. Looked up from germline, CDR1 is LNHNV and CDR2 is YYDKDF (reference sequence). CDR3 length equals 15 residues.

This chain uses TRBV7-9 with TRBJ2-3, with 10 bases fitting TRBD1. Per the germline V gene, CDR1 is SEHNR and CDR2 is FQNEAQ (reference sequence). The CDR3 covers 15 residues. Trimming at V came to 0 bases and at J to 6 bases, leaving 3 bases not matched to a gene. The CDR3: CASSLAGQGTDTQYF. CDR3 in DNA: TGTGCCAGCAGCTTAGCGGGACAGGGGACCGATACGCAGTATTTT.

CDR3 region: CASSIDWHGGKNTEAFF. CDR3 in DNA: TGTGCCAGTAGTATAGATTGGCACGGGGGGAAGAACACTGAAGCTTTCTTT. The chain carries TRBV19 and TRBJ1-1, with D possibly matching TRBD1 (5 bases). The germline gives CDR1 LNHDA, CDR2 SQIVND (reference sequence). V shed 0 bases and J shed 1 base, with 15 bases lying between them. The CDR3 has 17 residues.

V usage is TRBV5-6 and J usage is TRBJ2-2; TRBD1 is a possible D gene (7 bases). Trimming removed 4 bases from V and 6 bases from J, with 19 bases in between. CDR3 length: 16 amino acids. Germline V lookup: CDR1 SGHDT, CDR2 YYEEEE. In DNA, the CDR3 is TGTGCCAGCAGCCGCCTGACAGGGAGGTCCCCCGGGGAGCTGTTTTTT. Encoded protein: CASSRLTGRSPGELFF. The whole variable domain, filled in from reference TRBV5-6 and TRBJ2-2, reads DAGVTQSPTHLIKTRGQQVTLRCSPKSGHDTVSWYQQALGQGPQFIFQYYEEEERQRGNFPDRFSGHQFPNYSSELNVNALLLGDSALYLCASSRLTGRSPGELFFGEGSRLTVL.

The chain is built from TRBV15 and TRBJ2-5; 11 positions match TRBD1. This CDR3 is built from 16 residues. Trimming cost V 3 bases and J 4 bases; bases outside gene matches: 7. Germline V gene sequence: CDR1 LNHNV, CDR2 YYDKDF (reference sequence). The CDR3 here is CATSRGDRGEAETQYF. CDR3 in DNA: TGTGCCACCAGCAGGGGGGACAGGGGGGAGGCAGAGACCCAGTACTTC.